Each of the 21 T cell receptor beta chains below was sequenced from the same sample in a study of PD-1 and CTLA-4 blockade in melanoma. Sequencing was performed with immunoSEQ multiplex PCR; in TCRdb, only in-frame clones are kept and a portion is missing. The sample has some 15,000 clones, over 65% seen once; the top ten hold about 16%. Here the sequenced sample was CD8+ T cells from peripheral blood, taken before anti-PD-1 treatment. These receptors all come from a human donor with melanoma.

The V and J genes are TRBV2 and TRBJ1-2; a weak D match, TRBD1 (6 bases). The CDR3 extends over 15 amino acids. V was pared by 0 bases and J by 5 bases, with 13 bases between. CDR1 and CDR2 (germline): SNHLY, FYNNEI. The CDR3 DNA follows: TGTGCCAGCAGTGAAGCATACAGGGCGTGGTATGGCTACACCTTC. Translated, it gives CASSEAYRAWYGYTF.

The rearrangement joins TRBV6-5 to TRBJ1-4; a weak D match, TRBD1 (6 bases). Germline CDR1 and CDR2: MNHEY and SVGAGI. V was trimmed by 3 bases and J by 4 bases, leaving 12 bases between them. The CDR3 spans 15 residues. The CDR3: CASSYGGQFNEKLFF. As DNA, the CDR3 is TGTGCCAGCAGTTATGGAGGACAGTTTAATGAAAAACTGTTTTTT.

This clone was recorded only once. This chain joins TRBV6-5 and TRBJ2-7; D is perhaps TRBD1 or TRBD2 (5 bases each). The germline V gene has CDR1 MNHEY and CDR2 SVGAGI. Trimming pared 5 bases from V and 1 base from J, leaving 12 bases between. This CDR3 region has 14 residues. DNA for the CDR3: TGTGCCAGCAGTCCCGGGGACGGATCCTACGAGCAGTACTTC. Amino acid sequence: CASSPGDGSYEQYF.

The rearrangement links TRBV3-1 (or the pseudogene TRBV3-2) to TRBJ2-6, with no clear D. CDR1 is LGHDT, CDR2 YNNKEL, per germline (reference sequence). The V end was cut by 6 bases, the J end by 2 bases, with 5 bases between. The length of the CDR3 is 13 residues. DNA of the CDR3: TGTGCCAGCAGAGGGACTGGGGCCAACGTCCTGACTTTC. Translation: CASRGTGANVLTF.

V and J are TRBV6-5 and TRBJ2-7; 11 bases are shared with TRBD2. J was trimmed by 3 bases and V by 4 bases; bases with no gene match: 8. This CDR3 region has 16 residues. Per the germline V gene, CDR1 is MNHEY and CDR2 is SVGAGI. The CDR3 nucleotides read TGTGCCAGCAGTTCAGGACTTGGGACTAGCGGCTACGAGCAGTACTTC. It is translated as CASSSGLGTSGYEQYF.

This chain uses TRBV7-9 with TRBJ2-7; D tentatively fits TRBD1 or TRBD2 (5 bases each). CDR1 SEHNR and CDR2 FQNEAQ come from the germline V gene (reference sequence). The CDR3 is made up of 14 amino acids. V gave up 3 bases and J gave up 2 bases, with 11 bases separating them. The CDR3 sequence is CASSFSGSTYEQYF. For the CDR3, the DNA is TGTGCCAGCAGCTTTTCAGGGAGTACCTACGAGCAGTACTTC.

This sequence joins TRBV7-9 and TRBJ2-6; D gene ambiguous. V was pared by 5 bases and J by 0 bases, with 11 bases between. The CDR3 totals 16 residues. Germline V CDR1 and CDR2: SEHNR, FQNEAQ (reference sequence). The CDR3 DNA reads TGTGCCAGCAGCCCCGTGGCGGACTCTGGGGCCAACGTCCTGACTTTC. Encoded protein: CASSPVADSGANVLTF.

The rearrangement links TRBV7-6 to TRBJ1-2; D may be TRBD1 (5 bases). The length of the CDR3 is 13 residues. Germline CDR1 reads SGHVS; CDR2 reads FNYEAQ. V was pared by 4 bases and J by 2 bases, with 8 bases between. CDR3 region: CASSSRDNYGYTF. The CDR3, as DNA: TGTGCCAGCAGCTCTCGGGACAACTATGGCTACACCTTC.

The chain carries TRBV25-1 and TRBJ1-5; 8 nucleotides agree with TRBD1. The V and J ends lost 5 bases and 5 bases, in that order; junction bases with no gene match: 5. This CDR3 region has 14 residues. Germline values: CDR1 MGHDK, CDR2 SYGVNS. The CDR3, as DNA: TGTGCCAGCAGTAATGCAGGGGGCTATCAGCCCCAGCATTTT. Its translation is CASSNAGGYQPQHF.

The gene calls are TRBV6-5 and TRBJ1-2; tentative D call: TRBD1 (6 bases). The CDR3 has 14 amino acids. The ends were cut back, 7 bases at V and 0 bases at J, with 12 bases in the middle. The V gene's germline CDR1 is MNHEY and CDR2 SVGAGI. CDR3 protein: CASNPGGPNYGYTF. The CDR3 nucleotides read TGTGCCAGCAACCCCGGGGGCCCTAACTATGGCTACACCTTC.

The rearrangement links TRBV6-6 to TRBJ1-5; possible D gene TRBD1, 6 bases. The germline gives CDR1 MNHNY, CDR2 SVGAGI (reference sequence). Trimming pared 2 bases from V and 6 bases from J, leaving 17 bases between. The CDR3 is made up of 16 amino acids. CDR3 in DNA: TGTGCCAGCAGTTACGACCCCGACAGGAAGACTCAGCCCCAGCATTTT. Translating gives CASSYDPDRKTQPQHF.

Here the CDR3 DNA reads TGTGCCAGCAGTTTAGGAGGAGGGATCCCCCAGCATTTT. Encoded protein: CASSLGGGIPQHF. The rearrangement joins TRBV27 to TRBJ1-5; D is unresolved. Per the germline V gene, CDR1 is MNHEY and CDR2 is SMNVEV (reference sequence). There are 13 residues in the CDR3. The ends were cut back, 2 bases at V and 10 bases at J, with 12 bases in the middle.

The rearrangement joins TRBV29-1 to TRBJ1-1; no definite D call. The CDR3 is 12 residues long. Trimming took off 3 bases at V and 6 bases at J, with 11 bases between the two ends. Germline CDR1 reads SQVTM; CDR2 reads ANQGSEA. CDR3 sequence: CSVDPRAAEAFF. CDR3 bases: TGCAGCGTTGACCCCCGAGCTGCTGAAGCTTTCTTT.

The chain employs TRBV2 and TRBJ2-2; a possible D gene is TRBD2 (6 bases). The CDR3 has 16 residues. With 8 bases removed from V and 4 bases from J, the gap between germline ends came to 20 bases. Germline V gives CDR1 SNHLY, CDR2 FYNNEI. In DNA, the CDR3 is TGTGCCAGCTTTGACCTCCTCGGAGGGGTCACCGGGGAGCTGTTTTTT. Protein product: CASFDLLGGVTGELFF.

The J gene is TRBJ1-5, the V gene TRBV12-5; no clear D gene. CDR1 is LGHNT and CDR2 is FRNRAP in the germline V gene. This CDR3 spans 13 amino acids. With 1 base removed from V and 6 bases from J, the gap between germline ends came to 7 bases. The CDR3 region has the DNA TGTGCTAGTGGTTTGGGGCTAGGTCAGCCCCAGCATTTT. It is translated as CASGLGLGQPQHF.

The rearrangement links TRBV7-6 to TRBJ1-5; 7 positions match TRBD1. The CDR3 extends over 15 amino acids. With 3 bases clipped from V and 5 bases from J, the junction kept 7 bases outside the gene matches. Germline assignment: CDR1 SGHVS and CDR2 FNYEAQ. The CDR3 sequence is CASSLRTGSDQPQHF. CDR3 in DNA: TGTGCCAGCAGCTTGAGGACAGGATCGGATCAGCCCCAGCATTTT.

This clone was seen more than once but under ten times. The chain's CDR3 is CASSLLKFGTGELFF. For the CDR3, the DNA is TGTGCCAGCAGTTTGTTGAAGTTCGGCACCGGGGAGCTGTTTTTT. V usage is TRBV27 and J usage is TRBJ2-2; D is unclear. CDR1 is MNHEY, CDR2 SMNVEV, per germline (reference sequence). The V gene lost 3 bases and the J gene lost 4 bases, with 12 bases spanning the gap. The CDR3 has 15 amino acids.

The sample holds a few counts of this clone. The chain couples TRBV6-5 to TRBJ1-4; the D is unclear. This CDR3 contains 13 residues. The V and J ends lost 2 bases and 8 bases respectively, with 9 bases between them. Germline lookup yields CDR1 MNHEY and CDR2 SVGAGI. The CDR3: CASSYEGGEKLFF. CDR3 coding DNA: TGTGCCAGCAGTTACGAGGGTGGGGAAAAACTGTTTTTT.

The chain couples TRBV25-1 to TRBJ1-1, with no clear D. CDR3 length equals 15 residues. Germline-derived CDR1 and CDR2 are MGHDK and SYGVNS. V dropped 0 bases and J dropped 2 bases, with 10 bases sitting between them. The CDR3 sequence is CASSEYRSPNTEAFF. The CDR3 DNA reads TGTGCCAGCAGTGAATACCGGAGCCCAAACACTGAAGCTTTCTTT.

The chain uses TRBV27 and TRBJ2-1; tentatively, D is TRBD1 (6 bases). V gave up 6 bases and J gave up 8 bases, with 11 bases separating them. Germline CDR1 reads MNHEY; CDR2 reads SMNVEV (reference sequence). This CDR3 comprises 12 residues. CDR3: CASSSPGDEQFF. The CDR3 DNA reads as TGTGCCAGCAGCTCCCCAGGGGATGAGCAGTTCTTC.

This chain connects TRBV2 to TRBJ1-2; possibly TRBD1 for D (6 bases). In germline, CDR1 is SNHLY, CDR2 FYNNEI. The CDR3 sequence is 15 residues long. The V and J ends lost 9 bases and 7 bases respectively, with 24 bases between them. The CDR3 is CASPLTGNVVSGYTF. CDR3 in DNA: TGTGCCAGTCCGCTAACAGGGAATGTGGTGTCTGGCTACACCTTC. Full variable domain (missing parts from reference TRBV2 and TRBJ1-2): EPEVTQTPSHQVTQMGQEVILRCVPISNHLYFYWYRQILGQKVEFLVSFYNNEISEKSEIFDDQFSVERPDGSNFTLKIRSTKLEDSAMYFCASPLTGNVVSGYTFGSGTRLTVV.